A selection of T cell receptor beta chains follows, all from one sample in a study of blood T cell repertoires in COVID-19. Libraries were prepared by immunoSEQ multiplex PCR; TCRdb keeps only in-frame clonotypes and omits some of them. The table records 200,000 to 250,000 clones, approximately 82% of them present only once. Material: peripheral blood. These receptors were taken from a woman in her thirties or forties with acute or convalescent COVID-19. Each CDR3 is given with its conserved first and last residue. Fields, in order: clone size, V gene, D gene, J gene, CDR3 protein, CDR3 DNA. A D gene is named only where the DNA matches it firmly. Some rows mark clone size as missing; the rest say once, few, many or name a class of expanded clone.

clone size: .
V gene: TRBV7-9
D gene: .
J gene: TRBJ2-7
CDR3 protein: CASSPRLGSYEQYF
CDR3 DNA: TGTGCCAGCAGCCCCAGGTTGGGCTCCTACGAGCAGTACTTC

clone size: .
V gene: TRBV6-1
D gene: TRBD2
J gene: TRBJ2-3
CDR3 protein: CASSGTSGGVGRTDTQYF
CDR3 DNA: TGTGCCAGCAGTGGGACTAGCGGGGGGGTAGGTAGGACAGATACGCAGTATTTT

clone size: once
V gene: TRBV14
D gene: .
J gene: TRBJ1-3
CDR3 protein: CASSPLYLQQLGNTIYF
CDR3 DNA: TGTGCCAGCAGCCCCCTTTACCTACAGCAATTAGGAAACACCATATATTTT

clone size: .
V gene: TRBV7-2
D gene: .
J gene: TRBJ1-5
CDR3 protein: CASSLDLNTYQPQHF
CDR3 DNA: TGTGCCAGCAGCTTAGATTTGAACACCTATCAGCCCCAGCATTTT

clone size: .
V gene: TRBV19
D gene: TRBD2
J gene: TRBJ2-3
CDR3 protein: CASSIDGAGGDTQYF
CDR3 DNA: TGTGCCAGTAGTATAGATGGGGCGGGGGGTGATACGCAGTATTTT

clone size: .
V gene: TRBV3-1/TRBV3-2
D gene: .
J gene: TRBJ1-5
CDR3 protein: CASSQDPTGIRSNQPQHF
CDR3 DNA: TGTGCCAGCAGCCAAGATCCAACAGGGATTAGGAGCAATCAGCCCCAGCATTTT

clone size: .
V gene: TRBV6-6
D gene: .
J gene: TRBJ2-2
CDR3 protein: CASSYPAGNTGELFF
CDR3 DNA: TGTGCCAGCAGTTACCCCGCGGGGAACACCGGGGAGCTGTTTTTT

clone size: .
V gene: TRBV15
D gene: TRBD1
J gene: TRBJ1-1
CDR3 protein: CATREGQRNTEAFF
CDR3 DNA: TGTGCCACCAGGGAGGGACAGAGGAACACTGAAGCTTTCTTT

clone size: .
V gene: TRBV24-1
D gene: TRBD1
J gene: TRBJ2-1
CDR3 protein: CATSATNRDRGNEQFF
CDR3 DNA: TGTGCCACCAGTGCCACCAACCGGGACAGGGGCAATGAGCAGTTCTTC

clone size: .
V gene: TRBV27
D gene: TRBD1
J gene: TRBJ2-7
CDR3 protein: CASRRTGGYEQYF
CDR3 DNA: TGTGCCAGCCGCCGGACAGGGGGCTACGAGCAGTACTTC

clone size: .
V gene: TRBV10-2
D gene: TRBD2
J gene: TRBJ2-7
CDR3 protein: CASSEWTRSEQYF
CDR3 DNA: TGCGCCAGCAGTGAGTGGACTAGGTCCGAGCAGTACTTC

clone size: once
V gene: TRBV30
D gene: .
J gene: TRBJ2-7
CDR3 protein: CAWGRLGLDEQYF
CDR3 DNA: TGTGCCTGGGGAAGGCTGGGGCTGGACGAGCAGTACTTC

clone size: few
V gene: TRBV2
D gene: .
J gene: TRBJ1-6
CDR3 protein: CASREAALGNSPLHF
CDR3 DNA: TGTGCCAGCAGGGAGGCCGCTCTCGGGAATTCACCCCTCCACTTT

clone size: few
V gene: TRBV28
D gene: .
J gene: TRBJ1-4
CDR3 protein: CASSVIPRDVLFF
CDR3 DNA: TGTGCCAGCAGTGTTATCCCCCGGGATGTACTGTTTTTT

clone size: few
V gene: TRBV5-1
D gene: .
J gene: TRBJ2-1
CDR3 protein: CASSLGLPFSEFF
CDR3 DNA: TGCGCCAGCAGCTTGGGCCTACCCTTTTCCGAGTTCTTC

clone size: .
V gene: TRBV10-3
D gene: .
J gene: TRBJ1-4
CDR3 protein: CAISIDSLTTNEKLFF
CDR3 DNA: TGTGCCATCAGTATAGACAGCCTTACAACTAATGAAAAACTGTTTTTT

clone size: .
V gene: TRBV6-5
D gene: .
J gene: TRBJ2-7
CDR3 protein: CASSYSGGVHEQYF
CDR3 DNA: TGTGCCAGCAGTTATTCTGGCGGGGTCCACGAGCAGTACTTC

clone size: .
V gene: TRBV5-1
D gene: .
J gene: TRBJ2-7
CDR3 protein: CASSSLGEGGNEQYF
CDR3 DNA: TGCGCCAGCAGCTCCCTTGGGGAGGGGGGGAACGAGCAGTACTTC

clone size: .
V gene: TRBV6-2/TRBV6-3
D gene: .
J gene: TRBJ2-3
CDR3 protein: CASSYVSYTDTQYF
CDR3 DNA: TGTGCCAGCAGTTACGTTTCCTACACAGATACGCAGTATTTT

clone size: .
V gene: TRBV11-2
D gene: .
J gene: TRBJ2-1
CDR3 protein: CASSLGRRGVNEQFF
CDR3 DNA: TGTGCCAGCAGCTTAGGACGGAGGGGAGTCAATGAGCAGTTCTTC

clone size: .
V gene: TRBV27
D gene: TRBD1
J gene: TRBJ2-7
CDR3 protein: CASSLKRQGFTYEQYF
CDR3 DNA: TGTGCCAGCAGTTTAAAAAGACAGGGATTCACGTACGAGCAGTACTTC

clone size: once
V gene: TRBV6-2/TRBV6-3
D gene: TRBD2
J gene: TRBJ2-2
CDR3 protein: CASSYSRTSGGGELFF
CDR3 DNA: TGTGCCAGCAGTTACTCGAGGACTAGCGGTGGCGGGGAGCTGTTTTTT

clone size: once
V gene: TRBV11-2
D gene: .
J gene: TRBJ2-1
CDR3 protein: CASSFEAPGNEQFF
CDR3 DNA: TGTGCCAGCAGCTTCGAGGCCCCCGGGAATGAGCAGTTCTTC

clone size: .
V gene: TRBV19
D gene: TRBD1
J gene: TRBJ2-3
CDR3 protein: CASSTPRTGRRADTQYF
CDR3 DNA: TGTGCCAGTAGTACCCCTCGGACAGGGCGAAGGGCAGATACGCAGTATTTT

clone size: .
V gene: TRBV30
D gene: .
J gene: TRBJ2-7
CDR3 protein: CAWKGDRGSYEQYF
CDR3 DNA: TGTGCCTGGAAGGGGGACCGAGGGTCATACGAGCAGTACTTC

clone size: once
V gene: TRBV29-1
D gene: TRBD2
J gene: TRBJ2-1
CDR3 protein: CSVLTSGGNLFIGGNNEQFF
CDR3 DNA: TGCAGCGTTCTGACTAGCGGGGGGAATCTATTTATAGGTGGGAACAATGAGCAGTTCTTC

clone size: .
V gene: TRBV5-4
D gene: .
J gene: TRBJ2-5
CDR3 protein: CASSSGQFQETQYF
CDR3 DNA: TGTGCCAGCAGCTCAGGACAGTTCCAAGAGACCCAGTACTTC

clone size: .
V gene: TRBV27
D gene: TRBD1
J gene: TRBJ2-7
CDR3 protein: CASSLQGASVGEQYF
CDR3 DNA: TGTGCCAGCAGCCTACAGGGGGCTAGCGTTGGCGAGCAGTACTTC

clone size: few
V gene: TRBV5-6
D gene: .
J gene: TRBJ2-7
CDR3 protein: CASSLDGQFYEQYF
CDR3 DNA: TGTGCCAGCAGCTTGGATGGACAGTTTTACGAGCAGTACTTC

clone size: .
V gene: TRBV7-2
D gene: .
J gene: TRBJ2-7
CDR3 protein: CASRGDAAYEQYF
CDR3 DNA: TGTGCCAGCAGGGGAGACGCAGCCTACGAGCAGTACTTC

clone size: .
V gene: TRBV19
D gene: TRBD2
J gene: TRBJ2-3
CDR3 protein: CASSKGLAGTDTQYF
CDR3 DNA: TGTGCCAGTAGTAAGGGACTAGCAGGCACAGATACGCAGTATTTT

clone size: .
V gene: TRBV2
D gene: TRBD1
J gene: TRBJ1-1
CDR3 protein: CASIRDRAGEGSEAFF
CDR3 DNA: TGTGCCAGCATCCGCGACAGGGCTGGGGAAGGTTCTGAAGCTTTCTTT

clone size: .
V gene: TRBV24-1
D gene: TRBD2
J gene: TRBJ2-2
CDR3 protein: CATSGMRGGNTGELFF
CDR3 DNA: TGTGCCACCAGTGGCATGCGGGGGGGGAACACCGGGGAGCTGTTTTTT

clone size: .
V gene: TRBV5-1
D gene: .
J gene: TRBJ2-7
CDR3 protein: CASSDSLNYEQYF
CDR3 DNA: TGCGCCAGCAGTGACAGTTTAAACTACGAGCAGTACTTC

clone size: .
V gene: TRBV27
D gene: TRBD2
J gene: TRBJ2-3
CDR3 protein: CASRTSGGASTDTQYF
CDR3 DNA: TGTGCCAGCCGAACGTCGGGGGGGGCGTCCACAGATACGCAGTATTTT

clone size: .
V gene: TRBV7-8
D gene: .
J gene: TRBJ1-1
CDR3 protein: CASSFENHGGRGAFF
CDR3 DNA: TGTGCCAGCAGCTTTGAAAACCACGGCGGGAGGGGAGCTTTCTTT

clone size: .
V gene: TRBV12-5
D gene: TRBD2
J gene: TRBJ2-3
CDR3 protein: CASARLAGAGRNTQYF
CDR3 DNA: TGTGCTAGTGCTAGACTAGCGGGGGCGGGTAGAAATACGCAGTATTTT

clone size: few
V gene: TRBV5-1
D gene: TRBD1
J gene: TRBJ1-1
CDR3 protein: CASRQTGPRTEAFF
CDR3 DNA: TGCGCCAGCAGACAGACAGGGCCGAGGACTGAAGCTTTCTTT

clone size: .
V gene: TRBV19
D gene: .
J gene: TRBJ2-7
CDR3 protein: CASSRAADTYEQYF
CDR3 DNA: TGTGCCAGTAGTAGGGCTGCGGACACCTACGAGCAGTACTTC

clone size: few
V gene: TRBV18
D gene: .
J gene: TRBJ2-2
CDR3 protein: CASSPPGQTYTGELFF
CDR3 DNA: TGTGCCAGCTCACCGCCCGGACAGACTTACACCGGGGAGCTGTTTTTT

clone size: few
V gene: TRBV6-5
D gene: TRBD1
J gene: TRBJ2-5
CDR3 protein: CASIRGGQGKETQYF
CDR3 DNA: TGTGCCAGCATCCGGGGAGGACAGGGCAAGGAGACCCAGTACTTC

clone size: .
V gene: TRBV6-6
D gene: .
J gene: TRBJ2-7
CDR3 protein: CASSRPPGGKVPIYEQYF
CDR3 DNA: TGTGCCAGCAGTCGCCCCCCGGGCGGGAAGGTTCCGATCTACGAGCAGTACTTC

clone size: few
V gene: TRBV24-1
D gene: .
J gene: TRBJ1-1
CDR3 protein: CATSDSTGNTEAFF
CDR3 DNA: TGTGCCACCAGTGATTCGACAGGGAACACTGAAGCTTTCTTT

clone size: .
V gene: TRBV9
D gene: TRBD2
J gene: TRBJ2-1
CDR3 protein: CASSSKTSAYNEQFF
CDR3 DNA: TGTGCCAGCAGCTCTAAGACTAGCGCGTACAATGAGCAGTTCTTC

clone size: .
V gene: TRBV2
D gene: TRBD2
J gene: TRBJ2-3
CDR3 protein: CASSGFGAGASTDTQYF
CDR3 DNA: TGTGCCAGCAGTGGATTTGGAGCGGGGGCCAGCACAGATACGCAGTATTTT

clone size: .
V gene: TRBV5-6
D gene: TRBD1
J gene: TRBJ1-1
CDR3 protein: CASSRTGGNTEAFF
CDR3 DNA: TGTGCCAGCAGCCGGACAGGGGGGAACACTGAAGCTTTCTTT

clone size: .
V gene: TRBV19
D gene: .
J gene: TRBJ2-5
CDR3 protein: CASSRGNQETQYF
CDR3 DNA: TGTGCCAGTAGTAGGGGCAACCAAGAGACCCAGTACTTC

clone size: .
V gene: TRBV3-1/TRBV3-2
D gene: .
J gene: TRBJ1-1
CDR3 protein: CASSLTGKGTEAFF
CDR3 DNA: TGTGCCAGCAGCCTCACAGGGAAGGGCACTGAAGCTTTCTTT

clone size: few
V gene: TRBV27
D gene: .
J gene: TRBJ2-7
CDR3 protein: CASSPDRDTIYEQYF
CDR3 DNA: TGTGCCAGCAGTCCCGACCGGGACACGATCTACGAGCAGTACTTC